This T cell receptor beta chain stems from a study of cytomegalovirus exposure and HLA in healthy donors. Study results and caveats: The study listed 150 to 200 cytomegalovirus-associated TCR beta chains. Researchers had no immune exposure information except CMV serostatus available. With high specificity and sensitivity, the classifier reportedly diagnosed cytomegalovirus status.

On this clone itself: Its antigen remains unknown.

The CDR3 is 15 residues long. With 60 Vbeta and 13 Jbeta primers, the PCR was carried out. Clones were read by immunoSEQ multiplex PCR, and TCRdb kept only the in-frame ones, dropping some. The sample lists roughly 120,000 clones, 79% occurring once. The J gene is TRBJ2-1, the V gene TRBV12-2; the table assigns TRBD1, which was not confirmed against the DNA. TRBV12-2 is shown as a pseudogene. The sample was PBMCs. The receptor comes from a man between 18 and 35 years old in good health and CMV-seronegative. In DNA, the CDR3 is TGTGCAAGTCGCTTGACAGAACCTCTTTACAATGAGCAGTTCTTC. It specifies CASRLTEPLYNEQFF.